This T cell receptor beta chain is drawn from a study of cytomegalovirus exposure and HLA in healthy donors. For the study at large: Earlier, some 180 million T cells were analyzed, and over 95 million unique TCR beta sequences were found among them. Findings and caveats of the study: Later on, a genetic analysis was performed. It linked a missense variant in DCLRE1C with V- and J-gene trimming of TCR beta.

The PCR contained 60 Vbeta and 13 Jbeta primers. Profiling relied on immunoSEQ multiplex PCR, and the TCRdb table lists in-frame clones only, not all of them. This table holds 190,000 or so clones, around four fifths found once. The CDR3 loop spans 16 amino acids. The germline gives CDR1 MNHNY, CDR2 SVGAGI (reference sequence). Trimming stripped 0 bases from V and 0 bases from J, with 9 bases between. For this clone: Its target is unknown.

This receptor was obtained from a woman aged 45-65 years in good health and CMV-seropositive. The material sequenced was PBMCs. The rearrangement uses TRBV6-6 and TRBJ2-1, with D hard to call. CDR3 region: CASSYSSTVSYNEQFF. The CDR3 DNA is TGTGCCAGCAGTTACTCGTCAACAGTCTCCTACAATGAGCAGTTCTTC.